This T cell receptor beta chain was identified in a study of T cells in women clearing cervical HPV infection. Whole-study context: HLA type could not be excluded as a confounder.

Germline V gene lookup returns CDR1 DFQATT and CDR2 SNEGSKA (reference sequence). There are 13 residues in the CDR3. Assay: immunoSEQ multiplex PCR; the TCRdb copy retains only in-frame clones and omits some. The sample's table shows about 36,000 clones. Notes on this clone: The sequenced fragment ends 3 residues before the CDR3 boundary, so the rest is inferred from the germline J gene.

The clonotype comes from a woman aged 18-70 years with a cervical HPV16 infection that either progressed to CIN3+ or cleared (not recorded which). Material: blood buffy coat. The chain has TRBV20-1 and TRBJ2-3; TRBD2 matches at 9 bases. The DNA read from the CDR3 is TGCAGTGCTAGTAGCGGGAGCGGAGAGACG. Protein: CSASSGSGET. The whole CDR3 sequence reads CSASSGSGETQYF.